The TCR beta chain under discussion was sequenced for a study of radiotherapy plus CTLA-4 blockade in lung cancer. Study summary: Disease control was present in more than 25% of patients, and objective responses in approximately 18%.

Ipilimumab CTLA-4 blockade and focal radiation were given to patients with chemo-refractory metastatic non-small-cell lung cancer. Germline V lookup: CDR1 SEHNR, CDR2 FQNEAQ (reference sequence). V was shortened by 1 base and J by 12 bases, with 15 bases between the two germline ends. This CDR3 region has 13 residues. About this clone itself: No antigen is known for it.

The data were produced by immunoSEQ multiplex PCR, yet TCRdb's version contains in-frame clones alone and is incomplete. Among approximately 57,000 clones listed, approximately 82% were seen once. General study points: Reports state that early shifts in blood T cell clones, with interferon-beta, best predicted response.

This receptor was identified in a human donor with non-small cell lung cancer whose response to radiotherapy plus ipilimumab could not be evaluated. Sequenced here: peripheral blood, sampled from a patient treated with radiotherapy plus ipilimumab. V is TRBV7-9 and J is TRBJ1-2; D might be TRBD1 (6 bases). The CDR3 nucleotides read TGTGCCAGCAGCTTAGGGGCAGGGGTCGTCGACACCTTC. Protein product: CASSLGAGVVDTF.